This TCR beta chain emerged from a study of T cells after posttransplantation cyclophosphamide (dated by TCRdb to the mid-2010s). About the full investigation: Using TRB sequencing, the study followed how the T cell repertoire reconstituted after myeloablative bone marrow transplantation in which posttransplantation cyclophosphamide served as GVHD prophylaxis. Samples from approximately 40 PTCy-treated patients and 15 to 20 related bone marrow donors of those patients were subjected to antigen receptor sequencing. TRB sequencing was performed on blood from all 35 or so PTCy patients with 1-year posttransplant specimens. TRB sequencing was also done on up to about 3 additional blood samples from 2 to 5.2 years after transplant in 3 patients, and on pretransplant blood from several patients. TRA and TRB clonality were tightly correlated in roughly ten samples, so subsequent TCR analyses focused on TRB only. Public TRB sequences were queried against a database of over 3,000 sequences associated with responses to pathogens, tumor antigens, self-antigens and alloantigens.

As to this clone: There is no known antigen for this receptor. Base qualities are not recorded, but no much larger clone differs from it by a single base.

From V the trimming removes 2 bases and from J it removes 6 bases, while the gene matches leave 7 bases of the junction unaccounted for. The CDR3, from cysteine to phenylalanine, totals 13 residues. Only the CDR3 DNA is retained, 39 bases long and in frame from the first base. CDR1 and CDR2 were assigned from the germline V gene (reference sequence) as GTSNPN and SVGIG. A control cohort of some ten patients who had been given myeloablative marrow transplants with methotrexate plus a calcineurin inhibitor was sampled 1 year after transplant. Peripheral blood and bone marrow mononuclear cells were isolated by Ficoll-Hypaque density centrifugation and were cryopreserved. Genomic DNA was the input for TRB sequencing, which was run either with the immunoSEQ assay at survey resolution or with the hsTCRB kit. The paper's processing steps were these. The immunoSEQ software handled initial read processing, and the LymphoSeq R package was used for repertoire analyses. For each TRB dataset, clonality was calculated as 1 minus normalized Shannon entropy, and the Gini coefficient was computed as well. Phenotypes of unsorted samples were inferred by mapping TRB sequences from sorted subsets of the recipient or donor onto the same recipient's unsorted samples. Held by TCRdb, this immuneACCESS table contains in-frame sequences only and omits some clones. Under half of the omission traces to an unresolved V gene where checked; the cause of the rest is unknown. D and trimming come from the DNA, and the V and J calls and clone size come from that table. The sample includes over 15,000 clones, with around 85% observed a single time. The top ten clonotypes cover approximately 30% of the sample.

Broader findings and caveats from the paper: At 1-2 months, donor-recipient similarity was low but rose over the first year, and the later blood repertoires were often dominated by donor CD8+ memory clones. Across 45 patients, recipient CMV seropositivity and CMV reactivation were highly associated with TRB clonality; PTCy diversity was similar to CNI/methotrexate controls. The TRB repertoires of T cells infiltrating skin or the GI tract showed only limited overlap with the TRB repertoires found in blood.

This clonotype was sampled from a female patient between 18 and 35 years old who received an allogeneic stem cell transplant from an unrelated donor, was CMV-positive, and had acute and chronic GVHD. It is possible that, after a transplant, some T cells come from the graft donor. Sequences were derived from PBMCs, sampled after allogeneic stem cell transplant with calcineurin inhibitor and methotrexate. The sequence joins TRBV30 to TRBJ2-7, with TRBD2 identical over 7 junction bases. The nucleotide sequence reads TGTGCCTGGAGTCACCGGCGGGAGAGCGAGCAGTACTTC. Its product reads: CAWSHRRESEQYF.